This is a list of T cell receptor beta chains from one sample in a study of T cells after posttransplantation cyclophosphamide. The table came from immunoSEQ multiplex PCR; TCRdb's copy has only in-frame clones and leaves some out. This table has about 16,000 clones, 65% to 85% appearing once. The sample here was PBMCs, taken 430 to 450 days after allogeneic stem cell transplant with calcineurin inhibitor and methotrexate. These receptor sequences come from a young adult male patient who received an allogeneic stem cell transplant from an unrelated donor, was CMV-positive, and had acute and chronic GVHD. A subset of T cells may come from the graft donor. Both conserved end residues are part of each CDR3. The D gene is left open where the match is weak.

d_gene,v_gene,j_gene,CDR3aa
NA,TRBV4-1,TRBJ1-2,CASSQDWSGKGGYTF
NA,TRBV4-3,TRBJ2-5,CASSQDSEETQYF
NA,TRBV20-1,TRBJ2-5,CSSQYQETQYF
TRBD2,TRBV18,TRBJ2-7,CASSRGLAGGDSYEQYF
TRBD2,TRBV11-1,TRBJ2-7,CASRIPGGADYEQYF
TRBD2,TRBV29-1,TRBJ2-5,CSSERMGGETQYF
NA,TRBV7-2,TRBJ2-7,CASSLSLSYEQYF
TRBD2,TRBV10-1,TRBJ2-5,CASSDNREGETQYF
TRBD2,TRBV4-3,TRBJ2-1,CASSQDRLAGNEQFF
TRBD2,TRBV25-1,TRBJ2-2,CASSESGLAGAGELFF
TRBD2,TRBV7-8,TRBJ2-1,CASSSTSGRAHEQFF
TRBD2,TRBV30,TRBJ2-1,CAWSGTSGRISYNEQFF
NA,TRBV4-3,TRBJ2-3,CASSQGGDTQYF
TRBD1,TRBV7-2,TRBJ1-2,CASSLGILQGADGYTF
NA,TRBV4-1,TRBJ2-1,CASSPPEVSYNEQFF
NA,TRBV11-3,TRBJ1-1,CASSPGGNRNTEAFF
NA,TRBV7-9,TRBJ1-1,CASSFLYTEAFF
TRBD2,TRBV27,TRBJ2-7,CASSRGVEGHEQYF
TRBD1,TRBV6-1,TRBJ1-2,CASSVPQGAVNYGYTF
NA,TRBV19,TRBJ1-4,CASSLDGGSREKLFF
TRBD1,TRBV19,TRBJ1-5,CASIGFGQGNQPQHF
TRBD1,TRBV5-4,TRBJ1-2,CASSDSDRGLTNYGYTF